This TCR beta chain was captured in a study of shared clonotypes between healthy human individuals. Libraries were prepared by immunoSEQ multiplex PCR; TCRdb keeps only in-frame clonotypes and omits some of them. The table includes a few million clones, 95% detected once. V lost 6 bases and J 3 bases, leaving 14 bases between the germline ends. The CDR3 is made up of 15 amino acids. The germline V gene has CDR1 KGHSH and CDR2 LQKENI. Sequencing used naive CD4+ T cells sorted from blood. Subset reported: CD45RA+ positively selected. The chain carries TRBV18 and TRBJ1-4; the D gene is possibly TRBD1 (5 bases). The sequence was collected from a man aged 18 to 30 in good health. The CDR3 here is CASSRSPGSNEKLFF. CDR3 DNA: TGTGCCAGCTCTCGAAGCCCAGGGTCTAATGAAAAACTGTTTTTT.